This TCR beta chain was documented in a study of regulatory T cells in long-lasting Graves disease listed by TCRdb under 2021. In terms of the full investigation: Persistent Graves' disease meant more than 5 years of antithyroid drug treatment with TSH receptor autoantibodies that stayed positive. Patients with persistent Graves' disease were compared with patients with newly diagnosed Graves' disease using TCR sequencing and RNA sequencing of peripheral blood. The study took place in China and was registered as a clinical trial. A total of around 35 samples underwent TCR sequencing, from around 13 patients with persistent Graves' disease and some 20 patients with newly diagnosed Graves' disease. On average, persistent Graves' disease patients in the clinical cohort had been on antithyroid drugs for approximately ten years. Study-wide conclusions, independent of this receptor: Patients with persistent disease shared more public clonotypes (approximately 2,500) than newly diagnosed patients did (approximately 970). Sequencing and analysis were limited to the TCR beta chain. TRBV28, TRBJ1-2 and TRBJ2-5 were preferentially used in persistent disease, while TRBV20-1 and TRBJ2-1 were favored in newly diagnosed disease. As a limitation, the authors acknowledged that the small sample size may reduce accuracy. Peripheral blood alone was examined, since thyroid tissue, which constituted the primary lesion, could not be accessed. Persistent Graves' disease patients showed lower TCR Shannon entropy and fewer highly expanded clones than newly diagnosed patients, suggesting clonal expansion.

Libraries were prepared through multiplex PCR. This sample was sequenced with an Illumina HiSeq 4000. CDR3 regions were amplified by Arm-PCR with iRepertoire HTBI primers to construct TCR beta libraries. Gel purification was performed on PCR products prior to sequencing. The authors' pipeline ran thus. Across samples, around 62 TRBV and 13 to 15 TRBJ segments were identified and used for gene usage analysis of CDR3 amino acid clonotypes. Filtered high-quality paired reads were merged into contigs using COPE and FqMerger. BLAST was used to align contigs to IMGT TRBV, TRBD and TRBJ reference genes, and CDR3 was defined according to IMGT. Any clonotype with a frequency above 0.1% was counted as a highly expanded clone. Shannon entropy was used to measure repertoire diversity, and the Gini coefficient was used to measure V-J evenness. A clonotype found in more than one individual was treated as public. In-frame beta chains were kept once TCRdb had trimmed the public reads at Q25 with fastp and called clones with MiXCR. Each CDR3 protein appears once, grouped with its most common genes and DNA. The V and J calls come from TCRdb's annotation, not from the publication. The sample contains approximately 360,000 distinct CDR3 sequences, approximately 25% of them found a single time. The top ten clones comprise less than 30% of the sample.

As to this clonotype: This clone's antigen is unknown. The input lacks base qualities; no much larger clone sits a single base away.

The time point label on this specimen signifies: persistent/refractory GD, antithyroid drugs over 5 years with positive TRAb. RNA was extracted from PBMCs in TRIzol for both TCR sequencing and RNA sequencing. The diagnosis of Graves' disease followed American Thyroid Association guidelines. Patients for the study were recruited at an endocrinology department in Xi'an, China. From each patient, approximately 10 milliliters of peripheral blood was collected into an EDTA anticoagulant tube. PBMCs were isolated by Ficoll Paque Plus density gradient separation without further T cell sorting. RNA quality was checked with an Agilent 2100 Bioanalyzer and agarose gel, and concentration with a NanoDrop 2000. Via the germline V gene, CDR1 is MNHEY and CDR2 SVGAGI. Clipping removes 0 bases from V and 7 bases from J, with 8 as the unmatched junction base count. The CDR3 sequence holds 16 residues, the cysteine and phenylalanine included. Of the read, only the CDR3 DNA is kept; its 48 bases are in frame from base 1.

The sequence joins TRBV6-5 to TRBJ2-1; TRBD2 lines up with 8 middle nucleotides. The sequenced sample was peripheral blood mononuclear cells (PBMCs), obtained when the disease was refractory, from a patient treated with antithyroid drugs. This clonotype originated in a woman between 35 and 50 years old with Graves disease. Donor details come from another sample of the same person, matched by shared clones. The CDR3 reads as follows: CASSYSLSGNMNEQFF. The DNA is TGTGCCAGCAGTTACTCCCTTAGCGGGAATATGAATGAGCAGTTCTTC.